The 8 T cell receptor beta chains below all came from one sample that was sequenced in a study of cytomegalovirus exposure and HLA in healthy donors. The PCR had 60 Vbeta and 13 Jbeta primers. Libraries were prepared by immunoSEQ multiplex PCR; TCRdb keeps only in-frame clonotypes and omits some of them. The sample consists of fewer than 250,000 clones, 70% to 80% of them appearing once. The sequencing sample was made of PBMCs. The receptors were gathered from a male donor in good health and CMV-seropositive.

This chain links TRBV7-6 with TRBJ2-1; D may be TRBD2 (6 bases). Per germline, CDR1 SGHVS and CDR2 FNYEAQ. Deletions cut 3 bases from V and 5 bases from J, with 11 bases between. The CDR3 is made up of 14 amino acids. Here the CDR3 DNA reads TGTGCCAGCAGCTTCGGGAGCTTTAACAATGAGCAGTTCTTC. Protein sequence: CASSFGSFNNEQFF.

The V call is TRBV7-7, the J call TRBJ2-3, with 10 bases fitting TRBD2. The CDR3 is 13 residues long. The V gene's germline CDR1 is SSHAT and CDR2 FNYEAQ (reference sequence). V was clipped by 4 bases and J by 5 bases; unmatched bases: 0. The CDR3 reads CASSWTSGDTQYF. Here the CDR3 DNA reads TGTGCCAGCAGCTGGACTAGCGGAGATACGCAGTATTTT.

This chain links TRBV6-5 with TRBJ1-2, with TRBD1 matching over 7 bases. Per the germline V gene, CDR1 is MNHEY and CDR2 is SVGAGI. Trimming removed 6 bases from V and 7 bases from J; junction bases left unmatched: 8. The CDR3 contains 13 residues. CDR3 in DNA: TGTGCCAGCAGGACGGGTGACAGGGCTGGCTACACCTTC. The encoded protein is CASRTGDRAGYTF.

This chain joins TRBV2 and TRBJ2-7; 9 bases are a match to TRBD2. Unmatched junction bases numbered 8, after V lost 7 bases and J lost 7 bases. The CDR3 is made up of 13 amino acids. Germline CDR1 reads SNHLY; CDR2 reads FYNNEI. CDR3 bases: TGTGCCAGCATGGCGGGAGGGCCCGGGGAGCAGTACTTC. Encoded protein: CASMAGGPGEQYF. Full variable domain (rest looked up from reference TRBV2 and TRBJ2-7): EPEVTQTPSHQVTQMGQEVILRCVPISNHLYFYWYRQILGQKVEFLVSFYNNEISEKSEIFDDQFSVERPDGSNFTLKIRSTKLEDSAMYFCASMAGGPGEQYFGPGTRLTVT.

The chain combines TRBV29-1 with TRBJ1-2; 11 nucleotides line up with TRBD1. This CDR3 region has 14 residues. From germline, CDR1 is SQVTM and CDR2 ANQGSEA. The trim removed 7 bases at V and 8 bases at J, leaving 12 bases unmatched. The CDR3 reads CSGLGWTGGEGYTF. The CDR3 nucleotides read TGCAGCGGCCTAGGGTGGACAGGGGGCGAGGGCTACACCTTC.

This chain links TRBV18 with TRBJ1-4; TRBD1 is a possible D gene (6 bases). V was trimmed by 6 bases and J by 6 bases, leaving 17 bases between them. Per the germline V gene, CDR1 is KGHSH and CDR2 is LQKENI. The CDR3 has 15 residues. CDR3 sequence reads: CASSPSGGMYEKLFF. CDR3 DNA sequence: TGTGCCAGCTCCCCGAGTGGGGGCATGTATGAAAAACTGTTTTTT.

V usage is TRBV9 and J usage is TRBJ2-3; no clear D gene. The V gene lost 0 bases and the J gene lost 4 bases, with 9 bases spanning the gap. The CDR3 length is 14 residues. Germline CDR1 reads SGDLS; CDR2 reads YYNGEE. CDR3 loop: CASSVDLAPDTQYF. In DNA form, the CDR3 reads TGTGCCAGCAGCGTAGATTTGGCCCCAGATACGCAGTATTTT. Looking up the rest from reference TRBV9 and TRBJ2-3 gives the full variable domain: DSGVTQTPKHLITATGQRVTLRCSPRSGDLSVYWYQQSLDQGLQFLIQYYNGEERAKGNILERFSAQQFPDLHSELNLSSLELGDSALYFCASSVDLAPDTQYFGPGTRLTVL.

The chain recombines TRBV6-5 with TRBJ2-5; tentative D call: TRBD2 (5 bases). CDR3 length: 16 amino acids. V gave up 2 bases and J gave up 5 bases, with 18 bases separating them. Germline CDR1 and CDR2: MNHEY and SVGAGI. Here the CDR3 reads CASSYASSGRSETQYF. The CDR3 DNA reads as TGTGCCAGCAGTTACGCCTCTTCGGGGAGATCGGAGACCCAGTACTTC.